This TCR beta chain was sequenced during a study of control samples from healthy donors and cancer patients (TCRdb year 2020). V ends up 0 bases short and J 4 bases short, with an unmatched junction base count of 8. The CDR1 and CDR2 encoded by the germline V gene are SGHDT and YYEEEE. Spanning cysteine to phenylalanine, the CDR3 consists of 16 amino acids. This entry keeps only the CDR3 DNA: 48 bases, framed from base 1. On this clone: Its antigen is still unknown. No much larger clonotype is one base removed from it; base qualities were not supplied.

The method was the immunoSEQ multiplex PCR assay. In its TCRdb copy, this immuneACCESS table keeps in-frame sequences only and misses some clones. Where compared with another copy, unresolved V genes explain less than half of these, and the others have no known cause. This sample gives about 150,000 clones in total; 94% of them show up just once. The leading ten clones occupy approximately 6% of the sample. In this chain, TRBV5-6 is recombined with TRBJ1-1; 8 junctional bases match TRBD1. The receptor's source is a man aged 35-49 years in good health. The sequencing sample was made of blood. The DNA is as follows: TGTGCCAGCAGCTTGGGGCAGGGGGCTCGGGGCACTGAAGCTTTCTTT. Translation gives CASSLGQGARGTEAFF.